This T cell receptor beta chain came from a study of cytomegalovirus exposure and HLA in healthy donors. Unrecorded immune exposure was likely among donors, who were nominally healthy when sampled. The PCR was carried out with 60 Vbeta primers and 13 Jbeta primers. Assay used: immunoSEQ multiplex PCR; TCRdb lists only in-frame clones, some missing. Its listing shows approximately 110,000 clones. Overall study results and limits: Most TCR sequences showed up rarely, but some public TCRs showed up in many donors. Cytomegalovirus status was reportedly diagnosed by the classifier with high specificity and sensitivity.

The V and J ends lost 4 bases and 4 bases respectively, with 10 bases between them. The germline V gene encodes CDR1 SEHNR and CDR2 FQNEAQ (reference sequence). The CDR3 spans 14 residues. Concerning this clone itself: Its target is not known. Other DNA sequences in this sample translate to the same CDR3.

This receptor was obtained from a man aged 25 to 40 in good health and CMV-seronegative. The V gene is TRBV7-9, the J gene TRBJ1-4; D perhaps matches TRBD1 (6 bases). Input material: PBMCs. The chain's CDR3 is CASSSLRGNEKLFF. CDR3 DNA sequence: TGTGCCAGCAGCTCGCTCAGGGGTAATGAAAAACTGTTTTTT. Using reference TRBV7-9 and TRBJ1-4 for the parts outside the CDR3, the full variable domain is DTGVSQNPRHKITKRGQNVTFRCDPISEHNRLYWYRQTLGQGPEFLTYFQNEAQLEKSRLLSDRFSAERPKGSFSTLEIQRTEQGDSAMYLCASSSLRGNEKLFFGSGTQLSVL.